The clone carrying this TCR beta chain has a handful of counts. What it binds is unknown. The cDNA had a unique molecular identifier and a template-switch universal primer site. TCRdb re-called the 5' RACE reads with MiXCR, one entry per CDR3 protein. The sample holds hundreds of thousands of distinct CDR3 sequences, roughly 12% seen once. The sample belongs to a study of identical twins. Healthy Caucasians, and only they, were the donors. Study-wide results and limits: Cross-sectional statistics, not tracking of the same donors, supported the conclusions.

Germline V gene data show CDR1 as LNHNV and CDR2 as YYDKDF (reference sequence). The CDR3 loop spans 15 amino acids. V was clipped by 5 bases and J by 2 bases, with 13 bases between them. In addition, the sample was reused for a study of yellow fever vaccine responses in identical twins. As reported in that work: Twins' vaccine T cell responses were reported to seem partly convergent and partly personalized.

This rearrangement joins TRBV15 to TRBJ2-1, with D perhaps assigned TRBD1 or TRBD2 (5 bases each). This receptor was identified in a woman aged 18-29 years in good health. The sequenced sample consisted of PBMCs. CDR3 region: CATSGRGPPYNEQFF. In DNA form, the CDR3 reads TGTGCCACCAGCGGCCGGGGACCACCCTACAATGAGCAGTTCTTC.